One TCR beta chain is described in this entry. Its antigen is not known. The sample comes from a study of shared clonotypes between healthy human individuals. Trimming cost V 8 bases and J 5 bases, with 19 bases left between them. Germline V gene lookup returns CDR1 MGHDK and CDR2 SYGVNS. The CDR3 has 14 residues. Some clones are missing from TCRdb's copy, which holds only in-frame ones; the method was immunoSEQ multiplex PCR. The data hold 2 million to 3 million clones, with roughly 93% observed a single time. Study-level points and caveats: Relative to memory subsets, naive subsets generally showed larger estimated richness.

The rearrangement uses TRBV25-1 and TRBJ2-7; no definite D call. The specimen sequenced was naive CD4+ T cells from PBMCs. Subset described: CD45RA+ positively selected. This TCR was recovered from a man aged 18 to 29 in good health. Some clones in this sample may be carry-over from other donors' samples. DNA of the CDR3: TGTGCCAGCTCATCCGGCAGCAGGTCCCACGAGCAGTACTTC. This sequence encodes CASSSGSRSHEQYF.